This T cell receptor beta chain emerged from a study of CD8 T cells in ankylosing spondylitis. This clonotype has a single count. Its antigen is unknown. Germline and junction disagree at one end, which may indicate a read error. Construction of TCR beta libraries was performed using quantitative 5'-RACE with molecular barcodes. MiXCR was run by TCRdb on the 5' RACE reads, yielding one entry per CDR3 protein. The sample yields around 140,000 distinct CDR3 sequences, approximately 10% seen once. Whole-study results and caveats: Clones linked to disease were reported to show significant enrichment in matched ankylosing spondylitis synovial fluid. The authors found the disease-linked clones to be CD8+ and relatively rare in peripheral blood. Previously reported in reactive arthritis synovial fluid and blood were some of the motif variants.

This receptor was identified in a female donor with ankylosing spondylitis or in good health (not recorded which). The specimen was blood, either unsorted or a sorted T cell fraction (not recorded which).

The CDR3 loop reads CACSFNWEKLFF. The DNA for the CDR3 is TGTGCCTGCAGTTTTAATTGGGAGAAGCTGTTTTTT. The gene calls are TRBV28 and TRBJ2-2, with TRBD2 as a possible D gene (5 bases). This CDR3 is built from 12 residues. CDR1 MDHEN and CDR2 SYDVKM come from the germline V gene. Supplemented by reference TRBV28 and TRBJ2-2, the full variable domain reads DVKVTQSSRYLVKRTGEKVFLECVQDMDHENMFWYRQDPGLGLRLIYFSYDVKMKEKGDIPEGYSVSREKKERFSLILESASTNQTSMYLCACSFNWEKLFFGEGSRLTVL.